The clone carrying this T cell receptor (beta chain) was counted once. Its specificity is not known. Only in-frame clones appear in the TCRdb table, and some are missing; sequencing was by immunoSEQ multiplex PCR. The data show tens of thousands of clones, about nine tenths seen once. The sample is drawn from a study of PD-L1 blockade in urothelial cancer. Looking at the study overall: Patients commenced atezolizumab in 2014, and it was given at 1,200 mg intravenously every 3 weeks. Blood gave a median approximately 130,000 T cells. Earlier, patients had received 0 to 3 chemotherapy regimens.

This CDR3 has 14 residues. Germline CDR1 SQVTM, CDR2 ANQGSEA. V was cut by 7 bases and J by 7 bases, with 20 bases left in between. The time point: peripheral blood 6 weeks after treatment start. Study results and limitations: For durable-benefit patients, tumor-associated blood clones expanded more at 3 weeks.

The sequence was collected from an elderly man with urothelial cancer. The J gene is TRBJ2-1, the V gene TRBV29-1; TRBD1 might be the D (7 bases). Sequences were derived from PBMCs, sampled around atezolizumab (anti-PD-L1) treatment. CDR3 nucleotide sequence: TGCAGCGGTTACAGGGGAAATGCGGGGAATGAGCAGTTCTTC. Protein: CSGYRGNAGNEQFF.